These 8 T cell receptor beta chains were all obtained from the same sample, sequenced in a study of blood T cell repertoires in COVID-19. Produced via immunoSEQ multiplex PCR; TCRdb's table is partial and in-frame only. Here the sample spans roughly 100,000 clones, roughly 85% being singletons. Sequencing was carried out using peripheral blood. The receptor set was obtained from a man aged 50 to 60 with acute or convalescent COVID-19.

CDR3 protein: CASSRQSYEQYF. DNA for the CDR3: TGTGCCAGCAGTCGACAGTCCTACGAGCAGTACTTC. J is TRBJ2-7 and V is TRBV12-3 or TRBV12-4; D might be TRBD1 (5 bases). The ends were cut back, 5 bases at V and 1 base at J, with 6 bases in the middle. This CDR3 spans 12 amino acids.

The genes are TRBV19 and TRBJ1-5, with 8 bases lining up with TRBD1. Germline-derived CDR1 and CDR2 are LNHDA and SQIVND (reference sequence). The length of the CDR3 is 15 residues. V lost 5 bases, J lost 3 bases, and 6 bases stayed unmatched. The DNA for the CDR3 is TGTGCCAGTAGTCTATCGGACAGGGTCAATCAGCCCCAGCATTTT. Translated: CASSLSDRVNQPQHF. The full variable domain, with the rest looked up from reference TRBV19 and TRBJ1-5, is DGGITQSPKYLFRKEGQNVTLSCEQNLNHDAMYWYRQDPGQGLRLIYYSQIVNDFQKGDIAEGYSVSREKKESFPLTVTSAQKNPTAFYLCASSLSDRVNQPQHFGDGTRLSIL.

The genes are TRBV6-2 or TRBV6-3 and TRBJ2-7; 10 bases agree with TRBD1. The V segment lost 4 bases and the J segment 6 bases; nucleotides outside the gene matches: 6. The CDR3 loop spans 14 amino acids. Germline V gives CDR1 MNHEY, CDR2 SVGEGT. CDR3 residues: CASSWTGGTGEQYF. DNA of the CDR3: TGTGCCAGCAGTTGGACAGGGGGAACTGGCGAGCAGTACTTC.

V gene TRBV4-1 combines with J gene TRBJ1-5; D is unresolved. Germline CDR1 MGHRA, CDR2 YSYEKL. The CDR3 loop spans 15 amino acids. Trimming took 5 bases from V and 7 from J, leaving 18 bases between them. This CDR3 is CASSRKGDIGQPQHF. CDR3 nucleotides: TGCGCCAGCAGCAGAAAGGGAGACATTGGACAGCCCCAGCATTTT.

The rearrangement uses TRBV30 and TRBJ1-3; D call uncertain. Trimming shortened V by 7 bases and J by 3 bases, and 13 bases separated the two germline ends. Germline V gene lookup returns CDR1 GTSNPN and CDR2 SVGIG (reference sequence). This CDR3 is 13 amino acids long. Here the CDR3 reads CASQQRVGNTIYF. DNA for the CDR3: TGTGCCTCACAGCAGAGGGTTGGAAACACCATATATTTT.

This clone was observed once. V gene TRBV5-1 combines with J gene TRBJ2-2; no reliable D call. The V and J ends lost 0 bases and 1 base respectively, with 10 bases between them. Germline loops: CDR1 SGHRS, CDR2 YFSETQ. This CDR3 spans 16 amino acids. The CDR3 DNA is TGCGCCAGCAGCTTGGCCGGCGGCGGGAACACCGGGGAGCTGTTTTTT. It is translated as CASSLAGGGNTGELFF.

This sequence joins TRBV30 and TRBJ2-7; 7 bases are shared with TRBD1. After removal of 5 bases from V and 3 bases from J, the junction contained 7 bases not matched to a gene. Germline assignment: CDR1 GTSNPN and CDR2 SVGIG (reference sequence). The CDR3 spans 13 residues. CDR3: CAWVRGLVYEQYF. The CDR3 nucleotides are TGTGCCTGGGTCAGGGGGTTGGTCTACGAGCAGTACTTC.

This chain joins TRBV18 and TRBJ2-2; maybe TRBD2 (6 bases). Trimming took off 3 bases at V and 1 base at J, with 12 bases between the two ends. Looked up from germline, CDR1 is KGHSH and CDR2 is LQKENI. The CDR3 is 16 residues long. CDR3 protein: CASSPEQGGNTGELFF. The CDR3 DNA follows: TGTGCCAGCTCACCGGAGCAGGGAGGGAACACCGGGGAGCTGTTTTTT.